The TCR beta chain described here comes from a study of blood T cell repertoires in COVID-19. This table comes from immunoSEQ multiplex PCR, and its TCRdb copy is limited to in-frame clones, with some not included. The sample yields about 180,000 clones, around 80% seen once. This CDR3 contains 17 residues. With 0 bases removed from V and 9 bases from J, the gap between germline ends came to 23 bases. The germline V gene has CDR1 ENHRY and CDR2 SYGVKD. The clonotype was recovered from a woman in her 70s with acute or convalescent COVID-19. The chain links TRBV10-3 to TRBJ2-5; maybe TRBD1 (6 bases). Specimen: peripheral blood. The CDR3 protein is CAISESIVGDAPGAQYF. As DNA, the CDR3 is TGTGCCATCAGTGAGTCGATTGTGGGGGACGCCCCAGGGGCCCAGTACTTC.